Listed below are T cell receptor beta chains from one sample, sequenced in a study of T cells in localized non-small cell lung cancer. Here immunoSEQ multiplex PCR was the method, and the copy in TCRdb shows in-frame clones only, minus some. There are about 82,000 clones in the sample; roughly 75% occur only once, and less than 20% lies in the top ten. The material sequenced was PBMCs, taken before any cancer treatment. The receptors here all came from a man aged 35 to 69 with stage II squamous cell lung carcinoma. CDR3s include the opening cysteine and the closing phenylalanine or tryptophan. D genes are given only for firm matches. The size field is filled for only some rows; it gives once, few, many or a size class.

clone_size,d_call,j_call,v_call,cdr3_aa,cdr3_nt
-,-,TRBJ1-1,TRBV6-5,CASSYGGHTEAFF,TGTGCCAGCAGTTACGGGGGGCACACTGAAGCTTTCTTT
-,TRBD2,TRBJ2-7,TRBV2,CASSDRLAGAYEQYF,TGTGCCAGCAGTGATCGGCTAGCGGGAGCCTACGAGCAGTACTTC
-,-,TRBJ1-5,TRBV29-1,CSVATAYSNQPQHF,TGCAGCGTTGCAACCGCGTATAGCAATCAGCCCCAGCATTTT
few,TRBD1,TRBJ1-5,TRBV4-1,CASSKDRGQPQHF,TGCGCCAGCAGCAAGGACAGGGGTCAGCCCCAGCATTTT
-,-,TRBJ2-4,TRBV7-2,CASSLEVGRQDPKNIQYF,TGTGCCAGCAGCTTAGAGGTTGGGCGGCAAGATCCCAAAAACATTCAGTACTTC
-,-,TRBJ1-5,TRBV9,CASSLAEHQPQHF,TGTGCCAGCAGCCTAGCCGAACATCAGCCCCAGCATTTT
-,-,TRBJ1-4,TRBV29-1,CSARGSATNEKLFF,TGCAGCGCCAGGGGCTCTGCAACTAATGAAAAACTGTTTTTT
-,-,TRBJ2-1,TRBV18,CASSPPERTSYNEQFF,TGTGCCAGCTCACCACCAGAACGGACCTCCTACAATGAGCAGTTCTTC
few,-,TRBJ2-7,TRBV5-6,CASSSRDAGPMNYEQYF,TGTGCCAGCAGCTCCCGGGACGCGGGCCCTATGAACTACGAGCAGTACTTC
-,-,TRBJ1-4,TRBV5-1,CASSLTVTTNEKLFF,TGCGCCAGCAGCTTGACAGTTACAACTAATGAAAAACTGTTTTTT
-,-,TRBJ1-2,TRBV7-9,CASSSIFGTGYGYTF,TGTGCCAGCAGTTCAATTTTCGGGACGGGGTATGGCTACACCTTC
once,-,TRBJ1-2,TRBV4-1,CASSQGPGQNYGYTF,TGCGCCAGCAGCCAAGGGCCGGGACAAAACTATGGCTACACCTTC
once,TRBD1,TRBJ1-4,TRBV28,CASSLTGALNEKLFF,TGTGCCAGCAGTCTTACAGGGGCACTTAATGAAAAACTGTTTTTT
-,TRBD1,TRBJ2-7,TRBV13,CASSINRGQYEQYF,TGTGCCAGCAGCATAAACAGGGGGCAGTACGAGCAGTACTTC
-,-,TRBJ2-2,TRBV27,CASSFGLGTGELFF,TGTGCCAGCAGTTTCGGGTTGGGCACCGGGGAGCTGTTTTTT
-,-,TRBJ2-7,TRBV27,CASSLSRGVYEQYF,TGTGCCAGCAGTTTAAGCAGGGGCGTCTACGAGCAGTACTTC
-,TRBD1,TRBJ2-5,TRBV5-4,CASSGDSQETQYF,TGTGCCAGCAGCGGGGACAGCCAAGAGACCCAGTACTTC
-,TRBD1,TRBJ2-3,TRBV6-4,CASSPRDRGPDTQYF,TGTGCCAGCTCGCCCCGGGACAGGGGGCCAGATACGCAGTATTTT
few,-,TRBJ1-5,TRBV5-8,CASSLGHGSNQPQHF,TGTGCCAGCAGCTTGGGACATGGCAGCAATCAGCCCCAGCATTTT
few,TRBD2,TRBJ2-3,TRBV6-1,CASSELAGGQSTQYF,TGTGCCAGCAGCGAGCTAGCGGGAGGGCAAAGTACGCAGTATTTT
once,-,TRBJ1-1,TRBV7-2,CASSPATANTEAFF,TGTGCCAGCAGCCCGGCCACGGCGAACACTGAAGCTTTCTTT
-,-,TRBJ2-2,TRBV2,CASRKGVVGELFF,TGTGCCAGCAGGAAGGGCGTCGTCGGGGAGCTGTTTTTT
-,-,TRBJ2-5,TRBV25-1,CASSEFLPQAKETQYF,TGTGCCAGCAGTGAATTCCTCCCCCAGGCCAAAGAGACCCAGTACTTC
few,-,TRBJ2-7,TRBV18,CASSRGASYEQYF,TGTGCCAGCTCACGCGGGGCATCCTACGAGCAGTACTTC
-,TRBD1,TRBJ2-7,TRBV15,CATSRAQGAGNYEQYF,TGTGCCACCAGCAGAGCACAGGGGGCTGGGAACTACGAGCAGTACTTC
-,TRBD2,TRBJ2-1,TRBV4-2,CASSQEGESSGGNEQFF,TGTGCCAGCAGCCAAGAAGGAGAGTCTAGCGGTGGAAATGAGCAGTTCTTC
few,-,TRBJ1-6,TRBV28,CASSFPRAVLDSPLHF,TGTGCCAGCAGTTTTCCCAGGGCCGTGCTTGATTCACCCCTCCACTTT
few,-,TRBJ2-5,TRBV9,CASSVGVGQETQYF,TGTGCCAGCAGCGTAGGAGTGGGACAAGAGACCCAGTACTTC
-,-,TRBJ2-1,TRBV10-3,CAIGLVNEQFF,TGTGCCATAGGATTAGTCAATGAGCAGTTCTTC
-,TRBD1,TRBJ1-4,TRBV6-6,CASRGQEKLFF,TGTGCCAGCAGGGGACAGGAAAAACTGTTTTTT
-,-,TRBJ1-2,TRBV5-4,CASSLGRNYGYTF,TGTGCCAGCAGCTTGGGGCGGAACTATGGCTACACCTTC
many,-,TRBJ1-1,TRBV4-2,CASGGTLNTEAFF,TGTGCCAGCGGTGGGACATTGAACACTGAAGCTTTCTTT
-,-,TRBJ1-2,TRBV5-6,CASSLYARYGYTF,TGTGCCAGCAGCTTGTACGCAAGATATGGCTACACCTTC
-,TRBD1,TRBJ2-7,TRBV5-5,CASSRTGGPSYEQYF,TGTGCCAGCAGCCGAACAGGGGGGCCATCCTACGAGCAGTACTTC
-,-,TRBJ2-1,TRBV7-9,CASSFGGGVYNEQFF,TGTGCCAGCAGCTTTGGTGGCGGGGTGTACAATGAGCAGTTCTTC
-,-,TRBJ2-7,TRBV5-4,CASSWGLQGNEQYF,TGTGCCAGCAGCTGGGGACTCCAGGGGAACGAGCAGTACTTC
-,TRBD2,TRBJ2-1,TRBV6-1,CASSETPGLAGANEQFF,TGTGCCAGCAGTGAAACCCCAGGACTAGCGGGAGCCAATGAGCAGTTCTTC
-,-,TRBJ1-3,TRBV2,CASEATRSGNTIYF,TGTGCCAGCGAGGCGACTCGCTCTGGAAACACCATATATTTT
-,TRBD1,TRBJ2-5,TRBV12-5,CASGIAGTGKETQYF,TGTGCTAGTGGTATAGCCGGGACAGGGAAAGAGACCCAGTACTTC
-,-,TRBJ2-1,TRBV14,CASSPHLTTGNEQFF,TGTGCCAGCAGCCCTCATCTCACGACAGGCAATGAGCAGTTCTTC
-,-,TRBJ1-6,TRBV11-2,CASSLDPENSPLHF,TGTGCCAGCAGCTTAGATCCAGAGAATTCACCCCTCCACTTT
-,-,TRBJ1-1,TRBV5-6,CASSLYATEAFF,TGTGCCAGCAGCTTGTACGCCACTGAAGCTTTCTTT
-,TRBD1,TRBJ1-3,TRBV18,CATSDRHSGNTIYF,TGTGCCACCTCGGACAGGCACTCTGGAAACACCATATATTTT
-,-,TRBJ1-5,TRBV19,CASSMVGSSNQPQHF,TGTGCCAGTAGTATGGTAGGGAGTAGCAATCAGCCCCAGCATTTT
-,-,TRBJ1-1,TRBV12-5,CASGYESGTEAFF,TGTGCTAGTGGTTACGAGTCGGGCACTGAAGCTTTCTTT
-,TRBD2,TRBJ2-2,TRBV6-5,CASSWRGESLTGELFF,TGTGCCAGCAGTTGGCGGGGGGAGTCCCTTACCGGGGAGCTGTTTTTT
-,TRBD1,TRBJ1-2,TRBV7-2,CASSKQGTTNYGYTF,TGTGCCAGCAGCAAACAGGGGACTACTAACTATGGCTACACCTTC
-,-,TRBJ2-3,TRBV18,CASSLHPPGTSTDTQYF,TGTGCCAGCTCACTGCATCCACCGGGAACTAGCACAGATACGCAGTATTTT
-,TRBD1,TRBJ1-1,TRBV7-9,CASSPRGHRGMNTEAFF,TGTGCCAGCAGCCCGAGGGGGCACAGGGGGATGAACACTGAAGCTTTCTTT
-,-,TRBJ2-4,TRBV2,CASSVDRKNIQYF,TGTGCCAGCAGCGTGGACAGAAAAAACATTCAGTACTTC
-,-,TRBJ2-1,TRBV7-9,CASSPLDGEQFF,TGTGCCAGCAGCCCCTTGGACGGTGAGCAGTTCTTC
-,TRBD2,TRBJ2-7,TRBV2,CASSVRTSGSLYEQYF,TGTGCCAGCAGTGTTCGGACTAGCGGGAGTTTATACGAGCAGTACTTC
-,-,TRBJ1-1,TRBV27,CASSLGSGGVNTEAFF,TGTGCCAGCAGTTTAGGGTCGGGCGGGGTTAACACTGAAGCTTTCTTT
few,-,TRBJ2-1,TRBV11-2,CASSHLQNEQFF,TGTGCCAGCAGCCACCTTCAGAATGAGCAGTTCTTC
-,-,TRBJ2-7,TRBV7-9,CASSETAYEQYF,TGTGCCAGCAGCGAGACAGCGTACGAGCAGTACTTC